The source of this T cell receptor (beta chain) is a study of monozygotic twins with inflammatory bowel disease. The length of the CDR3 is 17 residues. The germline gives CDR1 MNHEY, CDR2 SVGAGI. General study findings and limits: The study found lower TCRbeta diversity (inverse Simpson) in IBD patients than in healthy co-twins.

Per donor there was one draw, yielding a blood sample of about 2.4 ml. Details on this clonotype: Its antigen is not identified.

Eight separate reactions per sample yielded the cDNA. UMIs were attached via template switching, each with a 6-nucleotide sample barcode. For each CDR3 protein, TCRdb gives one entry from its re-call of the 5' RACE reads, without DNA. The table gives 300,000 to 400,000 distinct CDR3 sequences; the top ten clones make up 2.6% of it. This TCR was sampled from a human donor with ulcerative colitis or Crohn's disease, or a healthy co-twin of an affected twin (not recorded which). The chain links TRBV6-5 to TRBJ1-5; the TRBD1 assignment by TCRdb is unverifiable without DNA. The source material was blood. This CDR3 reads CASSYDRPIGGDQPQHF.